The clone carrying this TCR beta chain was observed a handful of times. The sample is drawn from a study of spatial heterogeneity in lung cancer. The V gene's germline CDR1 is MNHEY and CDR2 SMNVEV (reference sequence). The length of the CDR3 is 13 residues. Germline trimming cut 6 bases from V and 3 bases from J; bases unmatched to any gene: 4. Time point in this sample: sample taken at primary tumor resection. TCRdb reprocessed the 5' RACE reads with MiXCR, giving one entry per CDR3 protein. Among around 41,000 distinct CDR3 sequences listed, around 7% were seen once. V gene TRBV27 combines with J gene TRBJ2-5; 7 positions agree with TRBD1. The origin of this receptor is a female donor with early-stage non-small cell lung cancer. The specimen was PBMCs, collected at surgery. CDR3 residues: CASRDGTEETQYF. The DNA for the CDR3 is TGTGCCAGCAGGGATGGGACAGAAGAGACCCAGTACTTC.